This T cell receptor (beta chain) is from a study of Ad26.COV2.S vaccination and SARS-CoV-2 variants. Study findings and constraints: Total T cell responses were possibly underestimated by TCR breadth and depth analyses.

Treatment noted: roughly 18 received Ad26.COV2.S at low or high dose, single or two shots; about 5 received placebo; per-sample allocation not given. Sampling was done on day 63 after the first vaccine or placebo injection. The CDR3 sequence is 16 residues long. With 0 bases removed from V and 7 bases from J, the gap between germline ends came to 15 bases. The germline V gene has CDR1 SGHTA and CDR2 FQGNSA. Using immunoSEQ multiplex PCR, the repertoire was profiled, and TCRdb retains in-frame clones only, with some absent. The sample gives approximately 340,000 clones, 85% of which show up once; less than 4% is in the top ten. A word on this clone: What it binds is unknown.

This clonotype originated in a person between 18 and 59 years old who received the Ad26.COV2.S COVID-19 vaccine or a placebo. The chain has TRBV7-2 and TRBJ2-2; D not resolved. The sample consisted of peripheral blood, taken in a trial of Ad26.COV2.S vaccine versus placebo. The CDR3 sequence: CASSLAGSPPFGELFF. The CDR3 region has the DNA TGTGCCAGCAGCTTAGCCGGCTCCCCTCCCTTCGGGGAGCTGTTTTTT.